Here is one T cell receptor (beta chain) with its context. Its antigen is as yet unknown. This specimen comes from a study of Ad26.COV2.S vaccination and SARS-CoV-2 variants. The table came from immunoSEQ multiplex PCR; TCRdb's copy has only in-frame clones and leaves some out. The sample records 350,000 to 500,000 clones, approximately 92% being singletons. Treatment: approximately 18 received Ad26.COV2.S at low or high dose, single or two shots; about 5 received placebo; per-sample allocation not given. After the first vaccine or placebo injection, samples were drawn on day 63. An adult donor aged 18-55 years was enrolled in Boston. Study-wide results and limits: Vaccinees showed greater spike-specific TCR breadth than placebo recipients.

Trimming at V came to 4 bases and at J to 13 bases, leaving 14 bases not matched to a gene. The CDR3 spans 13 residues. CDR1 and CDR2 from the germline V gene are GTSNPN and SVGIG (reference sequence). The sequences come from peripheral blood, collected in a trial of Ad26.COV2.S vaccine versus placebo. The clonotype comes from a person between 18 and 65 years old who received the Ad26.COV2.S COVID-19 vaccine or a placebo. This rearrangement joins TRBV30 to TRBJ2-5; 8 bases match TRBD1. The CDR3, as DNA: TGTGCCTGGATAGAGACAGGGGCGTATCGGAGGTACTTC. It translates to CAWIETGAYRRYF.